Below, 12 T cell receptor beta chains from the same sample are listed, as sequenced in a study of shared clonotypes between healthy human individuals. TCRdb's copy holds only in-frame clones and misses some; the assay was immunoSEQ multiplex PCR. Of about 2 million clones listed, about 95% are singletons. CD45RO negativity and positive selection for CCR7 defined naive CD8 cells, a population that excluded terminally differentiated effector memory CD45RA+ cells. The sequencing sample was made of naive CD8+ T cells sorted from blood. These receptors all stem from a man younger than 30 in good health.

V and J are TRBV5-4 and TRBJ2-1, with 12 positions matching TRBD2. Trimming at V came to 0 bases and at J to 6 bases, leaving 4 bases not matched to a gene. Looked up from germline, CDR1 is SGHNT and CDR2 is YYREEE (reference sequence). The CDR3 has 16 amino acids. CDR3 DNA sequence: TGTGCCAGCAGCTTGGGTGGACTAGCGGGAAGCAATGAGCAGTTCTTC. Amino acid sequence: CASSLGGLAGSNEQFF. The full variable domain, rest sourced from reference TRBV5-4 and TRBJ2-1, is ETGVTQSPTHLIKTRGQQVTLRCSSQSGHNTVSWYQQALGQGPQFIFQYYREEENGRGNFPPRFSGLQFPNYSSELNVNALELDDSALYLCASSLGGLAGSNEQFFGPGTRLTVL.

The DNA of the CDR3 is TGTGCCAGCAGTTACGGGGTTGGGCGGGGAGAGACCCAGTACTTC. Translated: CASSYGVGRGETQYF. The genes are TRBV6-6 and TRBJ2-5; a possible D gene is TRBD2 (6 bases). The germline V gene encodes CDR1 MNHNY and CDR2 SVGAGI (reference sequence). The CDR3 length is 15 residues. V dropped 2 bases and J dropped 4 bases, with 14 bases sitting between them.

The genes are TRBV6-5 and TRBJ2-3; 7 nucleotides match TRBD2. The V gene's germline CDR1 is MNHEY and CDR2 SVGAGI. V gave up 6 bases and J gave up 3 bases; unmatched junction bases: 9. This CDR3 has 15 residues. The chain's CDR3 is CASSEWEGRTDTQYF. CDR3 nucleotide sequence: TGTGCCAGCAGCGAATGGGAGGGCAGGACAGATACGCAGTATTTT.

The CDR3 loop is CAISEAPFGDTQYF. The DNA for the CDR3 is TGTGCCATCAGTGAAGCCCCATTCGGGGATACGCAGTATTTT. The genes are TRBV10-3 and TRBJ2-3, with D unresolved. The germline V gene encodes CDR1 ENHRY and CDR2 SYGVKD. Trimming took 3 bases from V and 6 from J, leaving 13 bases between them. This CDR3 spans 14 amino acids.

This clone was detected a few times. The chain couples TRBV5-6 to TRBJ1-5; 7 nucleotides line up with TRBD1. The V segment lost 3 bases and the J segment 4 bases; nucleotides outside the gene matches: 10. CDR1 and CDR2 from the germline V gene are SGHDT and YYEEEE. The CDR3 is 16 residues long. CDR3 DNA: TGTGCCAGCAGCTGGGGCCCGGGACAGACTAATCAGCCCCAGCATTTT. Encoded protein: CASSWGPGQTNQPQHF.

This chain uses TRBV7-9 with TRBJ2-7; no clear D. Germline CDR1 reads SEHNR; CDR2 reads FQNEAQ (reference sequence). The CDR3 is made up of 13 amino acids. V was clipped by 5 bases and J by 3 bases, with 11 bases between them. In DNA, the CDR3 is TGTGCCAGCAGCAGTTACACCTTCTACGAGCAGTACTTC. Protein: CASSSYTFYEQYF.

The gene calls are TRBV7-9 and TRBJ1-2; D gene unclear. Trimming stripped 2 bases from V and 0 bases from J, with 10 bases between. From germline, CDR1 is SEHNR and CDR2 FQNEAQ (reference sequence). CDR3 length: 15 amino acids. The CDR3 here is CASSLSSLANYGYTF. CDR3 in DNA: TGTGCCAGCAGCTTATCAAGCCTAGCTAACTATGGCTACACCTTC.

The rearrangement links TRBV2 to TRBJ1-2, with TRBD1 identical over 7 bases. This CDR3 has 16 residues. J was trimmed by 7 bases and V by 4 bases; bases with no gene match: 15. The germline V gene encodes CDR1 SNHLY and CDR2 FYNNEI. The CDR3 sequence is CASSVIPDRPSTGYTF. The CDR3 coding sequence is TGTGCCAGCAGTGTTATCCCGGACAGGCCCTCAACTGGCTACACCTTC.

DNA for the CDR3: TGCGCCAGCAGCGCCGGGGATCGGCTAGCGGGAGAACTCTCCTACGAGCAGTACTTC. It is translated as CASSAGDRLAGELSYEQYF. The chain has TRBV5-1 and TRBJ2-7; TRBD2 aligns across 10 bases. Germline V gene data show CDR1 as SGHRS and CDR2 as YFSETQ. V lost 4 bases, J lost 0 bases, and 16 bases stayed unmatched. The CDR3 is 19 amino acids.

The chain couples TRBV6-1 to TRBJ2-2, with TRBD2 matching 8 bases. V dropped 3 bases and J dropped 4; count of bases not matched to a gene: 7. The CDR3 extends over 16 amino acids. In germline, CDR1 is MNHNS, CDR2 SASEGT. CDR3 nucleotides: TGTGCCAGCAGTGAGATACTAGCGGTACCCACCGGGGAGCTGTTTTTT. Its translation is CASSEILAVPTGELFF.

CDR3 sequence (DNA): TGTGCCTGGAGTGTGGGGACAGTGTACAATGAGCAGTTCTTC. It is translated as CAWSVGTVYNEQFF. V gene TRBV30 combines with J gene TRBJ2-1; 7 nucleotides agree with TRBD1. Germline trimming cut 0 bases from V and 4 bases from J; bases unmatched to any gene: 3. The germline V gene encodes CDR1 GTSNPN and CDR2 SVGIG (reference sequence). The CDR3 has 14 amino acids.

This rearrangement joins TRBV27 to TRBJ1-1; D is undetermined. This CDR3 spans 14 amino acids. Trimming took 2 bases from V and 5 from J, leaving 12 bases between them. The germline V gene has CDR1 MNHEY and CDR2 SMNVEV (reference sequence). The chain's CDR3 is CASSLNREGTEAFF. CDR3 bases: TGTGCCAGCAGTTTAAACAGAGAAGGGACTGAAGCTTTCTTT.